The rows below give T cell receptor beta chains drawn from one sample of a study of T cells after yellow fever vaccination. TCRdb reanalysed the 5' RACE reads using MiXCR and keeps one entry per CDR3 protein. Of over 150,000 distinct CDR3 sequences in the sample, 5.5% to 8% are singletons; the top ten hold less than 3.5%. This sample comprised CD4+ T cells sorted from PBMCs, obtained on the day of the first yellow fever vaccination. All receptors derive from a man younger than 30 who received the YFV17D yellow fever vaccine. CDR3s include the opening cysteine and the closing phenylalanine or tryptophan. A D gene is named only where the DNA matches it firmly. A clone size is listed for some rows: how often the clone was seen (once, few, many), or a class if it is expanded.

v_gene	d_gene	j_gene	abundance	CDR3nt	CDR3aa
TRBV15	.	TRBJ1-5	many	TGTGCCACCAGCAGAGATCGGGCAGCGTCCAACAATCAGCCCCAGCATTTT	CATSRDRAASNNQPQHF
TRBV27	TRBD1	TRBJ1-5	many	TGTGCCAGCAGTCCAGACAGGGATCAGCCCCAGCATTTT	CASSPDRDQPQHF
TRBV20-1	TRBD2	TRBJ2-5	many	TGCAGTGCTAGACGGCGGGGGGGAGAGACCCAGTACTTC	CSARRRGGETQYF
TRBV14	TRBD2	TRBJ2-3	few	TGTGCCAGCAGCCAAGAAATGGGCGGGGGGGCCAAGGATACGCAGTATTTT	CASSQEMGGGAKDTQYF
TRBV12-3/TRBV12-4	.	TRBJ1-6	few	TGTGCCAGCAGTTTTGCACAGCCTTATAATTCACCCCTCCACTTT	CASSFAQPYNSPLHF
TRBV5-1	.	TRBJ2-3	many	TGCGCCAGCAGCTTGTTGGGGGATACGCAGTATTTT	CASSLLGDTQYF
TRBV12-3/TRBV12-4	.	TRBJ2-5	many	TGTGCCAGCAGTTTAGAACGAGAGACCCAGTACTTC	CASSLERETQYF
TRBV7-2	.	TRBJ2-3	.	TGTGCCAGCAGCCTGGACGGAGGTGTGGATACGCAGTATTTT	CASSLDGGVDTQYF
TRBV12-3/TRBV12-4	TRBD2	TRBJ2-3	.	TGTGCCAGCACCACCCGGCCTAGCGGGGCGGGAGATACGCAGTATTTT	CASTTRPSGAGDTQYF
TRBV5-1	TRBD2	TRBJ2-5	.	TGCGCCAGCAGCCGGGGACTAGCGGGGTCGAGTGAGACCCAGTACTTC	CASSRGLAGSSETQYF
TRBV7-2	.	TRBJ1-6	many	TGTGCCAGCAGCTTGTCCGTGGGGAAACAACCCCTCCACTTT	CASSLSVGKQPLHF
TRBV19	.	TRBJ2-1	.	TGTGGCAGTAGTGAATACAATGAGCAGTTCTTC	CGSSEYNEQFF
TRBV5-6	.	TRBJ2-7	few	TGTGCCAGCAGCCGCGGTCTGGACTACGAGCAGTACTTC	CASSRGLDYEQYF
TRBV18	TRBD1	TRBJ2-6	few	TGTGCCAGCTCACCATTGACAGGGTGGCGAGCGTCTGGGGCCAACGTCCTGACTTTC	CASSPLTGWRASGANVLTF
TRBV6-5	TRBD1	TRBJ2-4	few	TGTGCCAGCAGTCCGACAGGGTCTATAGCCAAAAACATTCAGTACTTC	CASSPTGSIAKNIQYF
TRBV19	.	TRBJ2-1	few	TGTGCCAGTAGTATGGCAGGAGGGGTTAAGTTCTTC	CASSMAGGVKFF
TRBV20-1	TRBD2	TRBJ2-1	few	TGCAGTGCCATACATAGCGGGGGGGCCAATGAGCAGTTCTTC	CSAIHSGGANEQFF
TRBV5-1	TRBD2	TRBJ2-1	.	TGCGCCAGCAGAGGCGGGGGGGCTACCTACAATGAGCAGTTCTTC	CASRGGGATYNEQFF
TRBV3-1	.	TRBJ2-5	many	TGTGCCAGCAGCCAAGAGGGGAGATTGGAGACCCAGTACTTC	CASSQEGRLETQYF
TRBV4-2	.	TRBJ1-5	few	TGTGCCAGCAGCCAAGGCGCGGGGGCGGGCAATCAGCCCCAGCATTTT	CASSQGAGAGNQPQHF
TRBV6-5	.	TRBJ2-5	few	TGTGCCAGCAGTTCGGCTAACGCAGGGGAAGCGACCCAGTACTTC	CASSSANAGEATQYF
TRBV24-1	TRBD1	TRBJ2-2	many	TGTGCCACCAGTGAACCGACAGGGAGTACCGGGGAGCTGTTTTTT	CATSEPTGSTGELFF
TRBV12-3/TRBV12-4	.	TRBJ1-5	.	TGTGCCAGCACAGGGGCCTTGGGTCAGCCCCAGCATTTT	CASTGALGQPQHF
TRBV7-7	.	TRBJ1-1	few	TGTGCTAGCAGCTTAAGCGTCGACACTGAAGCTTTCTTT	CASSLSVDTEAFF
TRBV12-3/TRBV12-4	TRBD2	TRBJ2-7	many	TGTGCCAGCAGCCTCGGGACTAGCTGGACCGAGCAGTACTTC	CASSLGTSWTEQYF
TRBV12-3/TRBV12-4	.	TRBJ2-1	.	TGTGCCAGCAGTCGGATGGGGGTCCTCAATGAGCAGTTCTTC	CASSRMGVLNEQFF
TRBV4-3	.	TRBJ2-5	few	TGCGCCAGCAGCCACGGGGGCGGAGAGACCCAGTACTTC	CASSHGGGETQYF
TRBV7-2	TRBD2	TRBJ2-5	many	TGTGCCAGCAGCTTAACTAGCGGCCAAGAGACCCAGTACTTC	CASSLTSGQETQYF
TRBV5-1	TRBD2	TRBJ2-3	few	TGCGCCAGCAGCCCTAGGACTAGCCCAGATACGCAGTATTTT	CASSPRTSPDTQYF
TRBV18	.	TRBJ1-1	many	TGTGCCAGCTCACCACTTTCCGGGGCTTGGAACACTGAAGCTTTCTTT	CASSPLSGAWNTEAFF
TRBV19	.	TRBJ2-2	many	TGTGCCAGTAGTATAGAAGGGTCGCAGGCGGGGGAGCTGTTTTTT	CASSIEGSQAGELFF
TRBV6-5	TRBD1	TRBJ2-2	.	TGTGCCAGCAGTTACGGACCGGGACAGGGGATAGCCGGGGAGCTGTTTTTT	CASSYGPGQGIAGELFF
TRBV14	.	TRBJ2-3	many	TGTGCCAGCAGCCAACTGAAAGATACGCAGTATTTT	CASSQLKDTQYF
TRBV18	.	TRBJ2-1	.	TGTGCCAGCTCAGAAAGCCTCCATGAGCAGTTCTTC	CASSESLHEQFF
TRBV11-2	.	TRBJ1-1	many	TGTGCCAGCAGTTTCAGGTCGAACACTGAAGCTTTCTTT	CASSFRSNTEAFF
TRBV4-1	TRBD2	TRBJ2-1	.	TGCGCCAGCAGCCAAGGGAGGCTAGCGGGGGCCCTCTCCTACAATGAGCAGTTCTTC	CASSQGRLAGALSYNEQFF
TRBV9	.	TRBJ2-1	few	TGTGCCAGCAGCGTAGATATCGGGGGGCGGTACCCAAATGAGCAGTTCTTC	CASSVDIGGRYPNEQFF
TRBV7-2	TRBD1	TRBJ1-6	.	TGTGCCAGCAGCGTAACCGGGACAGGGGACTCACCCCTCCACTTT	CASSVTGTGDSPLHF
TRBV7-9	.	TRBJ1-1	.	TGTGCCAGCAGCTTTCACGGAAGTAGCACTGAAGCTTTCTTT	CASSFHGSSTEAFF
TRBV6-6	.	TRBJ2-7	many	TGTGCCAGCAGTGCGGAGGGCTACGAGCAGTACTTC	CASSAEGYEQYF
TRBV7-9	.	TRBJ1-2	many	TGTGCCAGCAGCTTATCCGGGAATGGCTACACCTTC	CASSLSGNGYTF
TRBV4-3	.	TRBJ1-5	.	TGCGCCAGCAGCCAGCTCCTGGGAGGGGTCCAGCCCCAGCATTTT	CASSQLLGGVQPQHF
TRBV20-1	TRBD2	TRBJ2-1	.	TGCTGTGCTAAGGGACTAGCGGGGCCCTCCTACAATGAGCAGTTCTTC	CCAKGLAGPSYNEQFF
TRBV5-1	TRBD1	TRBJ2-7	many	TGCGCCAGCAGCTTGGGGACAGGTGGCTACGAGCAGTACTTC	CASSLGTGGYEQYF
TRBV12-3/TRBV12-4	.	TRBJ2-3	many	TGTGCCAGCAGGTCGGGTGGAGATACGCAGTATTTT	CASRSGGDTQYF
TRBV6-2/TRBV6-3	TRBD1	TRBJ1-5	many	TGTGCCAGCAGTTACCCGGGACAGCTTAGCAATCAGCCCCAGCATTTT	CASSYPGQLSNQPQHF
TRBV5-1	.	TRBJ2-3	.	TGCGCCAGCAGCTACCAGGGCGGGGCCTACACAGATACGCAGTATTTT	CASSYQGGAYTDTQYF
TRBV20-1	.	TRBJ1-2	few	TGCAGTGCGAGACAGCGGTCCGACTATGGCTACACCTTC	CSARQRSDYGYTF
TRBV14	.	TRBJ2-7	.	TGTGCCAGCAGCGGCAGCGCTGGCTACGAGCAGTACTTC	CASSGSAGYEQYF
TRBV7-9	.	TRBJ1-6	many	TGTGCCAGCAGCTTAGGTGGGGGAGATTCACCCCTCCACTTT	CASSLGGGDSPLHF
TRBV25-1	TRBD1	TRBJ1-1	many	TGTGCCAGCAGTGAGTTGGACAGGGATAACACTGAAGCTTTCTTT	CASSELDRDNTEAFF